This T cell receptor beta chain was identified during a study of T cells in Graves' hyperthyroidism and ophthalmopathy. The TCR beta CDR3 regions underwent amplification using RNA transcripts as the source. A first-round RT-PCR of the TCR CDR3 used the HTBI primer set. TCRdb itself ran the multiplex PCR reads through MiXCR, one entry per CDR3 protein. The data contain approximately 400,000 distinct CDR3 sequences, over 11% of them singletons. Germline V gene sequence: CDR1 SGHRS, CDR2 YFSETQ. Deletions cut 4 bases from V and 7 bases from J, with 18 bases between. The CDR3 spans 15 residues. The sequencing input was blood. This chain links TRBV5-1 with TRBJ2-1; perhaps D is TRBD1 or TRBD2 (5 bases each). This receptor was obtained from a woman aged 55-75 years with Graves' hyperthyroidism. Written as DNA, the CDR3 is TGCGCCAGCAGCAAGGGTCAGGGAGTCTTGAATGAGCAGTTCTTC. Residues: CASSKGQGVLNEQFF.